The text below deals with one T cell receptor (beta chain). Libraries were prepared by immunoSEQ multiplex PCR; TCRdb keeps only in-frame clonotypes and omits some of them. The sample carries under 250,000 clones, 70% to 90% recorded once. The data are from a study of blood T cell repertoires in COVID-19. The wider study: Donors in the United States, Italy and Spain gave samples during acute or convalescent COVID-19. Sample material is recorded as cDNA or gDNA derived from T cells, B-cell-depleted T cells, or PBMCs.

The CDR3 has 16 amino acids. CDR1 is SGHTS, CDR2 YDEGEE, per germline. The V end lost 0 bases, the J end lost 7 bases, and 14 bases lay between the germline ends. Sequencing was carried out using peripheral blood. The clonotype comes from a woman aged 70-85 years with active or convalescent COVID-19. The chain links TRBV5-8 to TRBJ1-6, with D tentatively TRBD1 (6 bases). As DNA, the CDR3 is TGTGCCAGCAGCTTGGAAATGGGGGCTAGCAATTCACCCCTCCACTTT. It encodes CASSLEMGASNSPLHF. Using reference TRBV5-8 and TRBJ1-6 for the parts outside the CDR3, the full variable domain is EAGVTQSPTHLIKTRGQQATLRCSPISGHTSVYWYQQALGLGLQFLLWYDEGEERNRGNFPPRFSGRQFPNYSSELNVNALELEDSALYLCASSLEMGASNSPLHFGNGTRLTVT.